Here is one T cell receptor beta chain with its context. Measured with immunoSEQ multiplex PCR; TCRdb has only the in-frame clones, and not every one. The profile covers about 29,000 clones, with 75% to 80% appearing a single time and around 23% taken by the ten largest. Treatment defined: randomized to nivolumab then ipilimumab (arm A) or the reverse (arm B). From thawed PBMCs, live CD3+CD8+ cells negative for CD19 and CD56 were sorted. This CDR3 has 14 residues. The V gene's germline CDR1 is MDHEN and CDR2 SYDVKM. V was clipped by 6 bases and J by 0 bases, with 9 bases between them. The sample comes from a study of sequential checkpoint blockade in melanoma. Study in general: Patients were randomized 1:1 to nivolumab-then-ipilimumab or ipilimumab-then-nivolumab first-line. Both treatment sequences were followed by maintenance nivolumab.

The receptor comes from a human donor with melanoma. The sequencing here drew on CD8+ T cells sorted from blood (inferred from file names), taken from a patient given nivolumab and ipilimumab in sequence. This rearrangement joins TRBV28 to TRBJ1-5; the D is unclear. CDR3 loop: CASSPTISNQPQHF. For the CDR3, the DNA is TGTGCCAGCAGCCCGACAATTAGCAATCAGCCCCAGCATTTT.